Sequencing of this T cell receptor beta chain was carried out in a study of identical twins. Concerning this clonotype: As yet, its antigen is unknown.

Regarding the study as a whole: Researchers caution that invariant MAIT and iNKT cells could partly confound zero-insertion analyses. In drawing conclusions, the study used cross-sectional statistical analysis and did not follow the same donors.

TCRdb ran MiXCR on the 5' RACE reads and lists one entry per CDR3 protein. The table has about 690,000 distinct CDR3 sequences, roughly 6.2% seen once; the top ten hold approximately 2%. Per germline, CDR1 SGHAT and CDR2 FQNNGV. CDR3 length: 15 residues. V was pared by 2 bases and J by 9 bases, with 18 bases between. The TCR comes from a man aged 18 to 29 in good health. V and J are TRBV11-2 and TRBJ2-3; D could derive from TRBD1 or TRBD2 (7 bases each). Specimen: naive T cells sorted from blood. The CDR3 coding sequence is TGTGCCAGCAGCTTACAGGGAGGGGGCGCACCGACGCAGTATTTT. Translating gives CASSLQGGGAPTQYF.